A single TCR beta chain is shown here with its context. TCRdb's copy holds only in-frame clones and misses some; the assay was immunoSEQ multiplex PCR. The profile shows tens of thousands of clones, about 90% of them singletons. The data belong to a study of CD4 T cells in relation to SARS-CoV-2 and coronaviruses. Across the study: A couple of subjects were Hispanic; patients were 8 males and a handful of females.

The sample taken for sequencing was naive CD4+ T cells from PBMCs. Subset reported: naive CD4+ T cells isolated by negative enrichment. The TCR was taken from an adult with COVID-19.

The CDR3 protein is CASSDPGTSETQYF. The CDR3 coding sequence is TGTGCCAGCAGTGACCCAGGGACTTCGGAGACCCAGTACTTC. The rearrangement links TRBV25-1 to TRBJ2-5; TRBD2 might be the D (6 bases). The CDR3 is 14 residues long. The ends were cut back, 3 bases at V and 5 bases at J, with 13 bases in the middle. CDR1 and CDR2 from the germline V gene are MGHDK and SYGVNS.